This T cell receptor beta chain was obtained from a study of shared clonotypes between healthy human individuals. Clones were sequenced by immunoSEQ multiplex PCR, and TCRdb holds only the in-frame ones, with some missing. The table lists approximately 640,000 clones, around 72% of them singletons. This clone appeared a single time. The receptor was isolated from a woman aged 25 to 45 in good health. The sequenced sample was memory CD4+ T cells sorted from blood. The subset was: CD45RA-negative fraction.

For the CDR3, the DNA is TGTGCCAGCAGTGAAAGACTAGCCGGGACGACCGGGGAGCTGTTTTTT. Its translation is CASSERLAGTTGELFF. The chain uses TRBV25-1 and TRBJ2-2; TRBD2 matches 7 bases. This CDR3 has 16 amino acids. V lost 2 bases, J lost 5 bases, and 8 bases stayed unmatched. Germline V gene lookup returns CDR1 MGHDK and CDR2 SYGVNS. Together with reference TRBV25-1 and TRBJ2-2, the CDR3 gives the full variable domain: EADIYQTPRYLVIGTGKKITLECSQTMGHDKMYWYQQDPGMELHLIHYSYGVNSTEKGDLSSESTVSRIRTEHFPLTLESARPSHTSQYLCASSERLAGTTGELFFGEGSRLTVL.